The next 25 T cell receptor beta chains were all read from a single sample in a study of cytomegalovirus exposure and HLA in healthy donors. PCR involved 60 Vbeta and 13 Jbeta primers. The repertoire was sequenced with immunoSEQ multiplex PCR; TCRdb's copy has only in-frame clones and lacks some. This listing includes about 70,000 clones. What was sequenced was PBMCs. The receptors derive from a female donor in good health and CMV-seropositive.

The chain joins TRBV5-4 to TRBJ1-6; D possibly corresponds to TRBD1 (5 bases). Trimming left V 4 bases short and J 8 bases short, with 19 bases between. CDR3 size: 16 residues. CDR1 is SGHNT, CDR2 YYREEE, per germline (reference sequence). CDR3 DNA: TGTGCCAGCAGCACGGACACGTCCCTAATGGATTCACCCCTCCACTTT. Translated: CASSTDTSLMDSPLHF.

V is TRBV29-1 and J is TRBJ2-7; 7 bases are a match to TRBD2. This CDR3 is 13 amino acids long. The germline CDR1 and CDR2 sequences are SQVTM and ANQGSEA. V trimming: 6 bases; J trimming: 1 base; junction bases outside the gene matches: 6. CDR3 sequence: CSVATSVSYEQYF. The CDR3 bases are TGCAGCGTAGCCACTAGCGTTTCCTACGAGCAGTACTTC.

V usage is TRBV19 and J usage is TRBJ2-7, with TRBD2 identical over 7 bases. The germline gives CDR1 LNHDA, CDR2 SQIVND (reference sequence). This CDR3 has 15 residues. V lost 4 bases to trimming and J lost 0 bases; unmatched junction nucleotides: 6. This chain's CDR3 is CASSSSGWSSYEQYF. The CDR3 DNA reads TGTGCCAGTAGTAGTAGCGGGTGGAGCTCCTACGAGCAGTACTTC. The full variable domain, in which reference TRBV19 and TRBJ2-7 provide the parts outside the CDR3, is DGGITQSPKYLFRKEGQNVTLSCEQNLNHDAMYWYRQDPGQGLRLIYYSQIVNDFQKGDIAEGYSVSREKKESFPLTVTSAQKNPTAFYLCASSSSGWSSYEQYFGPGTRLTVT.

The chain is built from TRBV7-9 and TRBJ1-5; 12 positions match TRBD1. The CDR3 has 18 residues. CDR1 is SEHNR, CDR2 FQNEAQ, per germline (reference sequence). The V and J ends lost 4 bases and 0 bases, in that order; junction bases with no gene match: 7. Here the CDR3 DNA reads TGTGCCAGCAGCTGCGGAGGGGACAGGGGGCTTAGCAATCAGCCCCAGCATTTT. Translated: CASSCGGDRGLSNQPQHF.

V is TRBV19 and J is TRBJ1-1, with 7 bases fitting TRBD1. The V and J ends lost 5 bases and 5 bases, in that order; junction bases with no gene match: 8. The germline gives CDR1 LNHDA, CDR2 SQIVND (reference sequence). The length of the CDR3 is 14 residues. CDR3: CASSVSGGLTEAFF. In DNA, the CDR3 is TGTGCCAGTAGTGTGTCAGGGGGTCTTACTGAAGCTTTCTTT.

The chain has TRBV14 and TRBJ2-7; 8 bases agree with TRBD1. There are 13 residues in the CDR3. Trimming at V came to 6 bases and at J to 3 bases, leaving 4 bases not matched to a gene. Germline V gene data show CDR1 as SGHDN and CDR2 as FVKESK. CDR3 protein: CASSWDRNYEQYF. CDR3 nucleotide sequence: TGTGCCAGCAGTTGGGACAGGAACTACGAGCAGTACTTC.

J is TRBJ1-6 and V is TRBV5-4; tentatively, D is TRBD1 (5 bases). V lost 2 bases and J 12 bases, leaving 12 bases between the germline ends. The CDR3 sequence is 13 residues long. Per germline, CDR1 SGHNT and CDR2 YYREEE (reference sequence). The CDR3 sequence: CASSFAGEGPLHF. The CDR3 DNA reads TGTGCCAGCAGCTTTGCGGGGGAAGGACCCCTCCACTTT.

The chain carries TRBV18 and TRBJ2-7, with D possibly being TRBD2 (5 bases). Between the trimmed V and J ends, which lost 3 bases and 3 bases, there was a span of 15 bases. This CDR3 spans 15 amino acids. The germline gives CDR1 KGHSH, CDR2 LQKENI. The CDR3 here is CASSPTYEGFYEQYF. CDR3 DNA: TGTGCCAGCTCACCTACCTACGAGGGTTTCTACGAGCAGTACTTC.

The chain carries TRBV27 and TRBJ2-2, with D tentatively TRBD1 (6 bases). V was clipped by 1 base and J by 6 bases, with 9 bases between them. The germline V gene has CDR1 MNHEY and CDR2 SMNVEV (reference sequence). The CDR3 has 14 amino acids. The CDR3 here is CASSLLQGSGELFF. CDR3 coding DNA: TGTGCCAGCAGTTTATTACAGGGTTCCGGGGAGCTGTTTTTT.

The CDR3 region has the DNA TGCGCCAGCAGCCAAGGACAGGGGGCTTCCTACGAGCAGTACTTC. It codes for CASSQGQGASYEQYF. The V call is TRBV4-1, the J call TRBJ2-7; 10 bases line up with TRBD1. This CDR3 is built from 15 residues. Germline V lookup: CDR1 MGHRA, CDR2 YSYEKL. J gave up 1 base and V 1 base, and 1 base lay outside the gene matches.

V and J are TRBV7-3 and TRBJ1-1; no definite D call. V shed 2 bases and J shed 4 bases, with 14 bases lying between them. The germline V gene has CDR1 SGHTA and CDR2 FQGTGA. There are 15 residues in the CDR3. The DNA of the CDR3 is TGTGCCAGCAGCTTAGGCCCAGTTTCGGGCACTGAAGCTTTCTTT. It translates to CASSLGPVSGTEAFF. The whole variable domain, filled in from reference TRBV7-3 and TRBJ1-1, reads GAGVSQTPSNKVTEKGKYVELRCDPISGHTALYWYRQSLGQGPEFLIYFQGTGAADDSGLPNDRFFAVRPEGSVSTLKIQRTERGDSAVYLCASSLGPVSGTEAFFGQGTRLTVV.

This chain uses TRBV5-1 with TRBJ1-5; 7 positions agree with TRBD1. The CDR3 is 15 residues long. Germline loops: CDR1 SGHRS, CDR2 YFSETQ. V lost 2 bases to trimming and J lost 3 bases; unmatched junction nucleotides: 5. Here the CDR3 reads CASSLRGGFNQPQHF. CDR3 sequence (DNA): TGCGCCAGCAGCTTAAGAGGGGGCTTCAATCAGCCCCAGCATTTT.

The chain combines TRBV4-3 with TRBJ1-1, with 10 nucleotides matching TRBD1. The ends lost 3 bases at V and 7 bases at J; junction bases unmatched: 5. The germline CDR1 and CDR2 sequences are LGHNA and YSLEER. The CDR3 is made up of 14 amino acids. CDR3 DNA sequence: TGCGCCAGCAGCCACGGGACAGGGGTCCGTGAAGCTTTCTTT. Translated: CASSHGTGVREAFF.

The V gene is TRBV7-3, the J gene TRBJ2-3; TRBD2 agrees at 13 bases. Germline CDR1 reads SGHTA; CDR2 reads FQGTGA. The CDR3 runs to 16 residues. The V and J ends lost 5 bases and 6 bases, in that order; junction bases with no gene match: 8. The CDR3 here is CASSPWTSGSGDTQYF. The CDR3 DNA follows: TGTGCCAGCAGCCCCTGGACTAGCGGGAGTGGGGATACGCAGTATTTT.

The chain employs TRBV4-1 and TRBJ2-5; D possibly corresponds to TRBD2 (5 bases). Per the germline V gene, CDR1 is MGHRA and CDR2 is YSYEKL. This CDR3 is 14 amino acids long. Trimming shortened V by 2 bases and J by 3 bases, and 10 bases separated the two germline ends. CDR3: CASSQFSEEETQYF. In DNA form, the CDR3 reads TGCGCCAGCAGCCAATTTAGCGAAGAAGAGACCCAGTACTTC.

The V gene is TRBV2, the J gene TRBJ1-5; no firm D call. CDR1 and CDR2 from the germline V gene are SNHLY and FYNNEI. There are 15 residues in the CDR3. Deletions cut 8 bases from V and 1 base from J, with 15 bases between. Here the CDR3 reads CASALGAPSNQPQHF. CDR3 sequence (DNA): TGTGCCAGCGCCTTGGGAGCCCCCAGCAATCAGCCCCAGCATTTT.

This chain uses TRBV4-3 with TRBJ2-1; TRBD1 aligns across 7 bases. The CDR3 is 15 residues long. Germline loops: CDR1 LGHNA, CDR2 YSLEER. J lost 6 bases, V lost 1 base, and 6 bases had no gene match. The CDR3 spells CASSQVDRDSNEQFF. CDR3 bases: TGCGCCAGCAGCCAAGTGGATCGGGACAGCAATGAGCAGTTCTTC.

The CDR3 DNA sequence: TGCGCCAGCAGCTTTTTGGAGGGGAACGGTTATGGCTACACCTTC. The encoded protein is CASSFLEGNGYGYTF. The rearrangement links TRBV5-1 to TRBJ1-2, with D possibly TRBD1 on 5 matching bases. Germline V gene data show CDR1 as SGHRS and CDR2 as YFSETQ. The V end was cut by 2 bases, the J end by 5 bases, with 16 bases between. This CDR3 has 15 residues. The full variable domain, in which reference TRBV5-1 and TRBJ1-2 provide the parts outside the CDR3, is KAGVTQTPRYLIKTRGQQVTLSCSPISGHRSVSWYQQTPGQGLQFLFEYFSETQRNKGNFPGRFSGRQFSNSRSEMNVSTLELGDSALYLCASSFLEGNGYGYTFGSGTRLTVV.

The chain combines TRBV7-9 with TRBJ1-1; tentative D call: TRBD1 (6 bases). The CDR3 is made up of 15 amino acids. CDR1 is SEHNR, CDR2 FQNEAQ, per germline (reference sequence). V gave up 2 bases and J gave up 3 bases, with 13 bases separating them. The CDR3 is CASSLRGGADTEAFF. DNA of the CDR3: TGTGCCAGCAGCTTACGGGGGGGGGCGGACACTGAAGCTTTCTTT.

The V and J genes are TRBV30 and TRBJ1-5; perhaps TRBD1 as D (6 bases). Germline CDR1 and CDR2: GTSNPN and SVGIG (reference sequence). The CDR3 spans 15 residues. V was clipped by 0 bases and J by 2 bases, with 11 bases between them. The CDR3 sequence is CAWSVQGFGNQPQHF. The CDR3 DNA reads as TGTGCCTGGAGTGTACAGGGTTTCGGCAATCAGCCCCAGCATTTT.

The chain carries TRBV9 and TRBJ2-3; TRBD2 aligns across 7 bases. After removal of 4 bases from V and 1 base from J, the junction contained 12 bases not matched to a gene. Germline CDR1 is SGDLS and CDR2 is YYNGEE. This CDR3 has 17 residues. DNA of the CDR3: TGTGCCAGCAGCTCCTTTAGGGGCCTAGCGGGCACAGATACGCAGTATTTT. Translated, it gives CASSSFRGLAGTDTQYF.

The CDR3 DNA is TGTGCCACCAGCAGAGCACAGGGACCTGTGCAGTTTTTT. As protein: CATSRAQGPVQFF. This chain connects TRBV15 to TRBJ1-4; D might be TRBD1 (6 bases). Trimming took off 1 base at V and 16 bases at J, with 16 bases between the two ends. The germline CDR1 and CDR2 sequences are LNHNV and YYDKDF (reference sequence). This CDR3 is built from 13 residues.

The rearrangement uses TRBV28 and TRBJ1-2; unclear D gene. CDR3 length: 14 amino acids. V lost 6 bases to trimming and J lost 1 base, with 12 bases between them. Per germline, CDR1 MDHEN and CDR2 SYDVKM. The CDR3 nucleotides read TGTGCCAGCAGCCCGCCAAGCGTTAACTATGGCTACACCTTC. As protein: CASSPPSVNYGYTF.

The gene calls are TRBV7-2 and TRBJ2-2; the D gene is possibly TRBD2 (6 bases). The germline gives CDR1 SGHTA, CDR2 FQGNSA. The V end was cut by 3 bases, the J end by 3 bases, with 8 bases between. The CDR3 spans 14 residues. CDR3: CASSFGTYTGELFF. CDR3 bases: TGTGCCAGCAGCTTCGGGACTTACACCGGGGAGCTGTTTTTT.

The CDR3 DNA sequence: TGTGCCAGCAGGCCTTGGGACAGGGGCTCCTACGAGCAGTACTTC. As protein: CASRPWDRGSYEQYF. The V gene is TRBV27, the J gene TRBJ2-7; 10 positions agree with TRBD1. This CDR3 region has 15 residues. The J segment lost 0 bases and the V segment lost 6 bases, leaving 5 bases of the junction unmatched. The V gene's germline CDR1 is MNHEY and CDR2 SMNVEV (reference sequence).